This TCR beta chain comes out of a study of blood T cells in healthy people across ages. Healthy Caucasian individuals from Russia aged 6 to 90 served as donors. Points from the study as a whole: Higher diversity and more naive CD4+ cells were features of long-lived donors, compared to aged donors.

In regard to this clonotype: Its target is not known.

A second about 7 to 12 cycle PCR used barcoded and J-beta primers. Researchers report that a template-switch adaptor with 12 random nucleotides tagged each cDNA molecule. CDR3-containing paired-end reads numbering at least 2.5 million came from each sample. TCRdb passed the 5' RACE reads through MiXCR, listing each CDR3 protein once. The repertoire holds about 780,000 distinct CDR3 sequences, with more than 35% as singletons. The origin of this receptor is a man at least 80 years old in good health. The material sequenced was blood.

The CDR3 DNA follows: TGTGCCAGCAGTCGGACAGGGTCGCGTGCCGGGGAGCTGTTTTTT. Translated, it gives CASSRTGSRAGELFF. The genes are TRBV6-2 or TRBV6-3 and TRBJ2-2; 8 bases map to TRBD1. Germline V gene sequence: CDR1 MNHEY, CDR2 SVGEGT. This CDR3 comprises 15 residues. Losses at the gene ends were 5 bases for V and 6 bases for J; bases not matched to a gene: 8.